The source of this T cell receptor (beta chain) is a study of blood T cell repertoires in COVID-19 (dated by TCRdb to about 2020). Background on the whole study: Collaborator samples came from the United States, Italy and Spain and covered acute and convalescent phases of COVID-19. The prospective study material was composed of cDNA or gDNA derived from T cells, B-cell-depleted T cells, or PBMCs. Subjects who had been exposed to COVID-19, were actively infected with it, or had recovered from it provided the deeply sampled blood TCRbeta repertoires that made up the dataset. The repertoires were released in a freely available public database intended as a resource for research on the immune response to SARS-CoV-2. Samples came from the ongoing ImmuneRACE study (first 160 participants) plus 1,254 subjects from 6 global collaborators. Nearly every sample came with metadata listing a de-identified subject ID, COVID-19 status, age in years and sex. Where available, HLA class I and class II types were taken from metadata supplied by the sample provider and were not determined by assay-based typing. The study at large found these results: The quantity of clinical and demographic metadata differed by source and by participant and was supplied without curation.

TCRbeta CDR3 regions were amplified from genomic DNA using the immunoSEQ Assay, a bias-controlled multiplex PCR. From the authors' description of their analysis: The number of nucleated cells in each sample was estimated by amplification of reference gene primers within the assay. To quantify the absolute abundance of each unique TCRbeta CDR3 rearrangement, sequence reads were collapsed and filtered. Productive Simpson clonality was computed per sample as the square root of Simpson's diversity index over productive rearrangements. The clones in this table, taken by TCRdb from immuneACCESS, are in-frame only. Not every clone is retained; where verified, under half of the shortfall comes from an unresolved V gene, and the cause of the rest is unknown. V and J calls and clone size come straight from that table; D and trimming were deduced from the DNA. The sample table records under 150,000 clones; 84% of these occur just once. 35% to 40% of the sample comes from the top ten.

As for this clone: What antigen it recognizes has not been identified. No much larger clone exists at a distance of one base, and base qualities are not known.

Including the terminal cysteine and phenylalanine, the CDR3 comprises 12 residues. Kept here is only the CDR3 DNA, which spans 36 bases and is read in frame from base 1. V gives up 5 bases and J gives up 7 bases, and the segment between their germline ends measures 11 bases. For CDR1 and CDR2, the germline V gene lists SGHTA and FQGNSA. Whole blood was collected in K2EDTA tubes by collaborating institutions according to the institutions' own protocols. For TCRbeta analysis, collaborators shipped samples in one of three forms: frozen whole blood, isolated PBMCs, or DNA extracted from either of those sample types.

This chain joins TRBV7-2 to TRBJ2-5; no D gene is confidently identified. The clonotype originates from a human donor in a cohort sampled during active COVID-19. The sample consisted of peripheral blood. CDR3 region: CASSRPTGTQYF. The base sequence is TGTGCCAGCAGCCGACCGACGGGGACCCAGTACTTC.